The 9 T cell receptor beta chains given below trace back to one sample, sequenced in a study of CD8+ T cells in alopecia areata. It was cDNA, reverse transcribed from extracted RNA, that served as the sequencing template. Generated by immunoSEQ multiplex PCR, the TCRdb table keeps only in-frame clones and is missing some. This sample carries approximately 58,000 clones, about 40% of them seen once, and the ten largest clones take 45% to 60%. The source material was NKG2D-low CD8+ T cells sorted from blood. The source of these receptors is a human donor with alopecia areata.

This clone has only a few counts. The chain employs TRBV30 and TRBJ2-7; TRBD1 matches 8 bases. V trimming: 1 base; J trimming: 3 bases; junction bases outside the gene matches: 5. Germline V gene lookup returns CDR1 GTSNPN and CDR2 SVGIG (reference sequence). The length of the CDR3 is 14 residues. The CDR3 region is CAWSAGQALYEQYF. CDR3 coding DNA: TGTGCCTGGAGTGCGGGACAGGCCCTCTACGAGCAGTACTTC.

Only a few counts were recorded for this clone. The chain links TRBV15 to TRBJ2-4; D is unresolved. Trimming left V 2 bases short and J 0 bases short, with 11 bases between. Per germline, CDR1 LNHNV and CDR2 YYDKDF (reference sequence). This CDR3 region has 16 residues. CDR3: CATSRPTHLAKNIQYF. DNA for the CDR3: TGTGCCACCAGCAGACCGACACATCTAGCCAAAAACATTCAGTACTTC.

The chain has TRBV6-4 and TRBJ2-3; TRBD2 matches at 8 bases. The CDR3 sequence is 16 residues long. CDR1 MRHNA and CDR2 SNTAGT come from the germline V gene. The junction had 10 bases not matched to a gene; V was cut back by 3 bases and J by 5 bases. The CDR3 sequence is CASSEGDGRAGDTQYF. The DNA of the CDR3 is TGTGCCAGCAGTGAAGGGGACGGGAGGGCCGGAGATACGCAGTATTTT.

V and J are TRBV19 and TRBJ1-5, with unresolved D. The ends were cut back, 1 base at V and 7 bases at J, with 11 bases in the middle. Germline CDR1 reads LNHDA; CDR2 reads SQIVND (reference sequence). CDR3 length: 14 residues. Here the CDR3 DNA reads TGTGCCAGTAGTATAGCCTACCTTGGGCAGCCCCAGCATTTT. Protein sequence: CASSIAYLGQPQHF.

In its sample, this clone was seen a few times. The rearrangement links TRBV29-1 to TRBJ2-2, with D perhaps TRBD2 (6 bases). The CDR3 runs 13 residues. Trimming shortened V by 4 bases and J by 6 bases, and 12 bases separated the two germline ends. The germline V gene has CDR1 SQVTM and CDR2 ANQGSEA. The CDR3, as DNA: TGCAGCGTTGGACTCACGGGAGCCGGGGAGCTGTTTTTT. Its translation is CSVGLTGAGELFF.

The chain couples TRBV4-2 to TRBJ2-7; D is ambiguous. This CDR3 region has 13 residues. V lost 0 bases to trimming and J lost 3 bases, with 6 bases between them. CDR1 LGHNA and CDR2 YNFKEQ come from the germline V gene. The CDR3 here is CASSQDLGYEQYF. The CDR3 DNA follows: TGTGCCAGCAGCCAAGATCTCGGCTACGAGCAGTACTTC.

The CDR3 loop reads CASGWTGTIYEQYF. CDR3 bases: TGTGCCAGCGGCTGGACAGGGACCATCTACGAGCAGTACTTC. J is TRBJ2-7 and V is TRBV2, with 8 bases that match TRBD1. CDR3 size: 14 residues. Germline CDR1 SNHLY, CDR2 FYNNEI. Trimming removed 8 bases from V and 3 bases from J; junction bases left unmatched: 9.

The rearrangement uses TRBV29-1 and TRBJ1-2; D not certain. Trimming removed 3 bases at V and 5 bases at J, with 13 bases between. This CDR3 has 13 amino acids. Germline loops: CDR1 SQVTM, CDR2 ANQGSEA. CDR3 loop: CSVEDVAEYGYTF. CDR3 nucleotides: TGCAGCGTTGAGGACGTCGCCGAGTATGGCTACACCTTC. Using reference TRBV29-1 and TRBJ1-2 for the parts outside the CDR3, the full variable domain is SAVISQKPSRDICQRGTSLTIQCQVDSQVTMMFWYRQQPGQSLTLIATANQGSEATYESGFVIDKFPISRPNLTFSTLTVSNMSPEDSSIYLCSVEDVAEYGYTFGSGTRLTVV.

The genes are TRBV7-9 and TRBJ2-7, with TRBD2 matching over 12 bases. Germline lookup yields CDR1 SEHNR and CDR2 FQNEAQ (reference sequence). J was trimmed by 3 bases and V by 5 bases; bases with no gene match: 5. The CDR3 is 15 amino acids. The CDR3 DNA is TGTGCCAGCAGCGGCCTACTAGCGGGGGGCTACGAGCAGTACTTC. It is translated as CASSGLLAGGYEQYF.